This T cell receptor beta chain was identified during a study of T cell repertoires in cytomegalovirus infection. Worth noting for this clonotype: The antigen is not known.

The study's findings and limits: Summed frequency of public TCR beta families distinguished CMV carriers with the relevant HLA.

TCRdb redid the calling of the reads with MiXCR, one entry per CDR3 protein. The sample lists around 120,000 distinct CDR3 sequences, about 10% occurring once. The receptor was isolated from a human donor in good health (CMV status not recorded). Some clones in this sample may be carry-over from other donors' samples. Sequenced input: PBMCs.

The CDR3 nucleotides read TGCAGTGCTTCGACAGACACTTACGAGCAGTACTTC. Translated, it gives CSASTDTYEQYF. V is TRBV20-1 and J is TRBJ2-7, with a possible D match to TRBD1 (5 bases). The V and J ends lost 5 bases and 4 bases respectively, with 12 bases between them. This CDR3 region has 12 residues. CDR1 is DFQATT and CDR2 is SNEGSKA in the germline V gene (reference sequence).